These T cell receptor beta chains were read from a single sample in a study of blood T cell repertoires in COVID-19. Measured with immunoSEQ multiplex PCR; TCRdb has only the in-frame clones, and not every one. Counted here are roughly 130,000 clones, about 80% occurring once; the ten biggest clones make up roughly 17%. The sequenced sample consisted of peripheral blood. The receptors originated from a woman in her 50s with acute or convalescent COVID-19. CDR3s include the opening cysteine and the closing phenylalanine or tryptophan. Fields, in order: J gene, V gene, D gene, CDR3 protein. The D gene is left open where the match is weak.

TRBJ2-3	TRBV3-1/TRBV3-2	NA	CASSQGHRLDTQYF
TRBJ2-3	TRBV5-1	TRBD1	CASSLEGAGFTDTQYF
TRBJ1-4	TRBV5-4	TRBD1	CASSRGQNEKLFF
TRBJ2-5	TRBV7-7	NA	CASSLFAGLETQYF
TRBJ2-1	TRBV7-8	TRBD2	CASSKLAGGRSNEQFF
TRBJ1-2	TRBV7-9	TRBD1	CAQSRTGGYTF
TRBJ1-4	TRBV23-1	TRBD1	CASSQSDRVTTNEKLFF
TRBJ1-1	TRBV19	NA	CASSTSSVEAFF
TRBJ1-1	TRBV6-5	NA	CASILDLSPEAFF
TRBJ1-1	TRBV18	NA	CASTTGLGTEAFF
TRBJ2-1	TRBV25-1	TRBD1	CASSGGGTAYNEQFF
TRBJ2-7	TRBV6-5	TRBD1	CASRTTGGVYEQYF
TRBJ2-1	TRBV10-1	TRBD1	CASSTRTGGVQFF
TRBJ2-7	TRBV5-5	TRBD2	CASSLSTSGGGEQYF
TRBJ1-2	TRBV5-4	TRBD1	CASSFRDRFYGYTF
TRBJ1-5	TRBV7-9	TRBD1	CASSLTGRNQPQHF
TRBJ1-6	TRBV19	TRBD1	CATSQGINSPLHF
TRBJ1-1	TRBV30	NA	CAWSQGGNTEAFF
TRBJ2-1	TRBV24-1	TRBD2	CATSPAGVSLVNEQFF
TRBJ2-1	TRBV29-1	NA	CSVEVGAGSTYNEQFF
TRBJ1-5	TRBV28	TRBD1	CASRVQDRVNQPQHF
TRBJ1-5	TRBV2	NA	CASSDRTADQPQHF
TRBJ1-2	TRBV5-8	NA	CASSLDGSGYTF
TRBJ2-1	TRBV5-4	NA	CASSSGLHEQFF
TRBJ2-2	TRBV5-1	NA	CASMPGATGELFF
TRBJ1-5	TRBV6-6	NA	CASSYSMRGQDQPQHF
TRBJ2-3	TRBV5-1	NA	CASSVGGRVSTDTQYF